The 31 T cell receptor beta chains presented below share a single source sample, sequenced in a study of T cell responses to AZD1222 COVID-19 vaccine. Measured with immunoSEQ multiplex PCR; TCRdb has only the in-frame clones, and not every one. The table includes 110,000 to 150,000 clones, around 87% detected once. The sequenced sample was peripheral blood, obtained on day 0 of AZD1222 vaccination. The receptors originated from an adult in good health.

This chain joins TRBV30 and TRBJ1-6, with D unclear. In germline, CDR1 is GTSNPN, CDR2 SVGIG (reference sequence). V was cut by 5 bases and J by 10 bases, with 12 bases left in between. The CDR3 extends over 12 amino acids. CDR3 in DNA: TGTGCCTGGGGACGGAGTGAATCACCCCTCCACTTT. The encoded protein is CAWGRSESPLHF.

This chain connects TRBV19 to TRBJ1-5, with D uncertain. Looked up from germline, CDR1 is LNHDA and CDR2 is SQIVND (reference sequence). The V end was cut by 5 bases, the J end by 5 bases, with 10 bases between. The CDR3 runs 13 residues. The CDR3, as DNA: TGTGCCAGTAGTTCTACAGAGTATCAGCCCCAGCATTTT. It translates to CASSSTEYQPQHF.

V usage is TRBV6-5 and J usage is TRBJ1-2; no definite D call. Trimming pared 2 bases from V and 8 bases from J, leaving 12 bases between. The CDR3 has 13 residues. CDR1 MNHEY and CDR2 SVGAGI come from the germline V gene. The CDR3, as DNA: TGTGCCAGCAGTTACATGACTGAGACAGGCTACACCTTC. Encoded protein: CASSYMTETGYTF.

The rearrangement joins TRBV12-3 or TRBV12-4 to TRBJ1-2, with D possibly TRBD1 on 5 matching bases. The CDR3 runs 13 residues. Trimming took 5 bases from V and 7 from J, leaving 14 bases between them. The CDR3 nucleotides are TGTGCCAGCAGTACCTCAGGGCAGGGTGGCTACACCTTC. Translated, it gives CASSTSGQGGYTF.

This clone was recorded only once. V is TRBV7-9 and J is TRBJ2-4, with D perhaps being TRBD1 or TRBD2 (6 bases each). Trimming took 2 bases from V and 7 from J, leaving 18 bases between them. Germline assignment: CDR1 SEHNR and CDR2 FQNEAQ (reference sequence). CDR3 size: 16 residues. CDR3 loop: CASSLLSGPGANIQYF. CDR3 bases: TGTGCCAGCAGCTTACTGAGCGGGCCGGGGGCGAACATTCAGTACTTC.

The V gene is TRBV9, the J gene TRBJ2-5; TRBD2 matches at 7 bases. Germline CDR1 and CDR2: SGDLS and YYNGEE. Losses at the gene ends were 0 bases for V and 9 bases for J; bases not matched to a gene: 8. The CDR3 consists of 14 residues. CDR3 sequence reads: CASSVVPVGRSQYF. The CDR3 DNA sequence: TGTGCCAGCAGCGTAGTCCCCGTCGGGAGGTCCCAGTACTTC.

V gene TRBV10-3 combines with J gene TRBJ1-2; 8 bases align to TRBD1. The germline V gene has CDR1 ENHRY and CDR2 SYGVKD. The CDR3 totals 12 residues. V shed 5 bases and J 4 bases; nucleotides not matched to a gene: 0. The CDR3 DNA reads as TGTGCCATCAGTCAGGGGGCCTATGGCTACACCTTC. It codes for CAISQGAYGYTF.

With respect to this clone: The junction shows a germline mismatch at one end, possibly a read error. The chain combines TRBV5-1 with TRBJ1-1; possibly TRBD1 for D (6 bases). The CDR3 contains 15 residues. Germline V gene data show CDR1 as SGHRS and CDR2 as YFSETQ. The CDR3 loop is CASRLDSLLNTEAFF. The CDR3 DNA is TGCGCCAGCAGGTTGGACAGCCTACTGAACACTGAAGCTTTCTTT.

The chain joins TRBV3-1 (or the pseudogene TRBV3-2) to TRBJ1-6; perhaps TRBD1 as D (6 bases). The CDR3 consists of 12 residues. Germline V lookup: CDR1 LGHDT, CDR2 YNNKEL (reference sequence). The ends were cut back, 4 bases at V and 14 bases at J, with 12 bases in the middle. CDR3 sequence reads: CASSRETGTLHF. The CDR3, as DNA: TGTGCCAGCAGCCGAGAGACAGGCACCCTCCACTTT.

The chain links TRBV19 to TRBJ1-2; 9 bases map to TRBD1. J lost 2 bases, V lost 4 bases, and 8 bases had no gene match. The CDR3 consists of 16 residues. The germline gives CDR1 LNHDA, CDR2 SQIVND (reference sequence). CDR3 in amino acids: CASSTDRDRANYGYTF. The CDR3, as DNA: TGTGCCAGTAGTACGGACCGGGACAGGGCAAACTATGGCTACACCTTC.

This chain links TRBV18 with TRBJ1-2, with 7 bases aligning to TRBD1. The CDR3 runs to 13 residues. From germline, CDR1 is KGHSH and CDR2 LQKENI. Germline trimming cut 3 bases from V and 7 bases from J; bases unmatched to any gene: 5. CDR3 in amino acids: CASSPIDRAGYTF. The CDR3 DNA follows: TGTGCCAGCTCACCGATCGACAGGGCTGGCTACACCTTC.

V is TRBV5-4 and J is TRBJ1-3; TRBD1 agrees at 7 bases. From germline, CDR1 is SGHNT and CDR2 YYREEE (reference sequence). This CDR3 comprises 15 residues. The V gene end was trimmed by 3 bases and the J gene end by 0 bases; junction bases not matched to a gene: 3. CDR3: CASSSGTASGNTIYF. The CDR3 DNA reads TGTGCCAGCAGCTCCGGGACAGCCTCTGGAAACACCATATATTTT.

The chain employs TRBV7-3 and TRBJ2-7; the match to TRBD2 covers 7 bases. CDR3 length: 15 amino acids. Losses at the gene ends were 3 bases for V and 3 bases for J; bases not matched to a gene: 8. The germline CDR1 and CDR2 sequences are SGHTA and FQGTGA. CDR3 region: CASSFRSGKGYEQYF. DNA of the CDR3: TGTGCCAGCAGCTTCCGAAGCGGGAAGGGCTACGAGCAGTACTTC.

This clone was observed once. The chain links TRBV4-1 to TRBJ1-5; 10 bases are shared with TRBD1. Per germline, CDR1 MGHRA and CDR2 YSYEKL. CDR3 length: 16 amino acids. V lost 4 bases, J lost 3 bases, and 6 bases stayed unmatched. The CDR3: CASSPGQGFNNQPQHF. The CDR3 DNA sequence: TGCGCCAGCAGCCCGGGACAGGGGTTCAACAATCAGCCCCAGCATTTT.

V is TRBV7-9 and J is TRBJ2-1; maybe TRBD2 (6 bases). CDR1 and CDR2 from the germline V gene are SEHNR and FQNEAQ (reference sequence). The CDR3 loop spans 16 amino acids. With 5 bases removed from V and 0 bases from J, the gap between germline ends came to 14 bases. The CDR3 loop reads CASSKGGAPSYNEQFF. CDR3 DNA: TGTGCCAGCAGCAAAGGAGGGGCCCCCTCCTACAATGAGCAGTTCTTC.

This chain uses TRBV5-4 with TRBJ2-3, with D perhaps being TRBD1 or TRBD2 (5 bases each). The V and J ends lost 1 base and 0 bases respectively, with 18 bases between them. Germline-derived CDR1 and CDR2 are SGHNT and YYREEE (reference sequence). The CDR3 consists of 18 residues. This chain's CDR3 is CASSLRLSWGGSTDTQYF. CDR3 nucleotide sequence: TGTGCCAGCAGCTTGCGCCTCTCGTGGGGCGGGAGCACAGATACGCAGTATTTT. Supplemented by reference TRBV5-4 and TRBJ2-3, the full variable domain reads ETGVTQSPTHLIKTRGQQVTLRCSSQSGHNTVSWYQQALGQGPQFIFQYYREEENGRGNFPPRFSGLQFPNYSSELNVNALELDDSALYLCASSLRLSWGGSTDTQYFGPGTRLTVL.

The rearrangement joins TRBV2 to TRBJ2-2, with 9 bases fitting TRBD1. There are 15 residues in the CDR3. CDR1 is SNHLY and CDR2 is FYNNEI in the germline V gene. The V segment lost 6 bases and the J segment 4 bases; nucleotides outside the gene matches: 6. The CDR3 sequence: CASRRQGDSTGELFF. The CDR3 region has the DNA TGTGCCAGCAGGCGACAGGGGGATAGCACCGGGGAGCTGTTTTTT.

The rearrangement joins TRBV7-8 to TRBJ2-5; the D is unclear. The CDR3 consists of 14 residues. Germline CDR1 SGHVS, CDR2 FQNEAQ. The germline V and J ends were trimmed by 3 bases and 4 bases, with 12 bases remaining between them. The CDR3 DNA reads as TGTGCCAGCAGCTTTTACGGCCTCCGAGAGACCCAGTACTTC. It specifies CASSFYGLRETQYF.

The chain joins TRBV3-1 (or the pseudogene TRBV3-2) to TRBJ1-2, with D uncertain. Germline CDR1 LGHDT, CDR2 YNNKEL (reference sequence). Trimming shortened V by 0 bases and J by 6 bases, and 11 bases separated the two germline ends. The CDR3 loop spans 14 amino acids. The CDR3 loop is CASSQDGQKHGYTF. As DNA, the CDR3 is TGTGCCAGCAGCCAAGACGGGCAGAAGCATGGCTACACCTTC.

The chain's CDR3 is CASSFLGHNQPQHF. The CDR3 DNA follows: TGTGCCAGCAGTTTTCTGGGGCACAATCAGCCCCAGCATTTT. This sequence joins TRBV27 and TRBJ1-5; maybe TRBD1 (5 bases). The length of the CDR3 is 14 residues. V lost 3 bases to trimming and J lost 3 bases, with 9 bases between them. The germline CDR1 and CDR2 sequences are MNHEY and SMNVEV (reference sequence).

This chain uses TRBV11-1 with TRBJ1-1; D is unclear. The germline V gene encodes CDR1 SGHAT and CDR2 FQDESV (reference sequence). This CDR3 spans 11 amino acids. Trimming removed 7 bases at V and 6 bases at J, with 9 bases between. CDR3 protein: CASMGSSEAFF. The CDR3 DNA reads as TGTGCCAGCATGGGGTCTTCTGAAGCTTTCTTT.

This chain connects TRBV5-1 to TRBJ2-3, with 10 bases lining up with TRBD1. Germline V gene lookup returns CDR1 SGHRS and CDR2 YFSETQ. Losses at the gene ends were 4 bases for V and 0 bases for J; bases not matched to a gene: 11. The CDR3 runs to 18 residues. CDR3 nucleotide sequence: TGCGCCAGCAGCGAACCGGGACAGGGGTTCCTTAGCACAGATACGCAGTATTTT. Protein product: CASSEPGQGFLSTDTQYF.

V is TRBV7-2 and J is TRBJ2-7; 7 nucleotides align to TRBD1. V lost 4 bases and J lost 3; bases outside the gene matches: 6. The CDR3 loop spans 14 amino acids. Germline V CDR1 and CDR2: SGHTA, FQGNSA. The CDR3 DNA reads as TGTGCCAGCAGCTATCCCGGGACAGACTACGAGCAGTACTTC. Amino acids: CASSYPGTDYEQYF.

Written as DNA, the CDR3 is TGCGCCAGCAGCTTGGTTGGCAGCGGAGCCTCTGGGGCCAACGTCCTGACTTTC. This translates into CASSLVGSGASGANVLTF. The chain uses TRBV5-1 and TRBJ2-6, with a weak D call TRBD2 (5 bases). Between the trimmed V and J ends, which lost 0 bases and 0 bases, there was a span of 13 bases. Germline CDR1 SGHRS, CDR2 YFSETQ. The CDR3 extends over 18 amino acids.

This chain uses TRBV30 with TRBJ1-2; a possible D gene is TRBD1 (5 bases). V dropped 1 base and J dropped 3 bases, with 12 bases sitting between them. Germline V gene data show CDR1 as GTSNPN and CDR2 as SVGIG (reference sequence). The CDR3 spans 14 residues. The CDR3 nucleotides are TGTGCCTGGAGTGCCGCGGGGCGGTACTATGGCTACACCTTC. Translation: CAWSAAGRYYGYTF.

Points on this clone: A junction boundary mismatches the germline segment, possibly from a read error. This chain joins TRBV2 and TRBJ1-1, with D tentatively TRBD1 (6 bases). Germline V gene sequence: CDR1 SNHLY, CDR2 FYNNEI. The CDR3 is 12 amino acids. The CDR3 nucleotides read TGTGCCAGCAGTGAGAACCAGTTTTACAGGGTCTTT. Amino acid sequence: CASSENQFYRVF.

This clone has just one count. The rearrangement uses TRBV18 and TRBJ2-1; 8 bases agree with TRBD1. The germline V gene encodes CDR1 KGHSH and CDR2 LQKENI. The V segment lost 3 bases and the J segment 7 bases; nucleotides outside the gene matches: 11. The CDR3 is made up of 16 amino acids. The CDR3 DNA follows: TGTGCCAGCTCACCGGGCGCAGGGGGCAGGATAAATGAGCAGTTCTTC. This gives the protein CASSPGAGGRINEQFF.

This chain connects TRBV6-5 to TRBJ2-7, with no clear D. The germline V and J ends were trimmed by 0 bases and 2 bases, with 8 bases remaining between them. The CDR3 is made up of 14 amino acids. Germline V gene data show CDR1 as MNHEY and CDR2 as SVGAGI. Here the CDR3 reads CASSYSAGPYEQYF. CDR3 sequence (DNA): TGTGCCAGCAGTTACTCGGCCGGACCCTACGAGCAGTACTTC.

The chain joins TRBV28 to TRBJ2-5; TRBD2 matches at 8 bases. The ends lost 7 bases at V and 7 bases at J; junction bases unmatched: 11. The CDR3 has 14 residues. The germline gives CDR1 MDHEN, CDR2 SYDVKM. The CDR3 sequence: CASTQKAGAGTQYF. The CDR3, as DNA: TGTGCCAGCACCCAAAAAGCGGGGGCAGGGACCCAGTACTTC.

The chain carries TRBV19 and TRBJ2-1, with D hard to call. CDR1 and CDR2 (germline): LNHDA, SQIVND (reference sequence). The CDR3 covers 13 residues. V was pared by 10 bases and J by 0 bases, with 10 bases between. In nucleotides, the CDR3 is TGTGCCACCTCATACAGCTCCTACAATGAGCAGTTCTTC. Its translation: CATSYSSYNEQFF.

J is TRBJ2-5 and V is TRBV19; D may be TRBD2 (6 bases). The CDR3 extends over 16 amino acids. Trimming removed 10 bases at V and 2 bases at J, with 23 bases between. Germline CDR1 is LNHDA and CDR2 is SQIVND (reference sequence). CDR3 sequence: CATSLLGWDFQETQYF. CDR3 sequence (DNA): TGTGCCACCTCCCTCTTGGGTTGGGACTTTCAAGAGACCCAGTACTTC.